The 20 T cell receptor beta chains presented below share a single source sample, sequenced in a study of patients and donors after allogeneic stem cell transplantation. TCRdb ran MiXCR on the RT-PCR reads and lists one entry per CDR3 protein. The data contain under 200,000 distinct CDR3 sequences, around 30% of them singletons. The sample was blood, either unsorted or a sorted T cell fraction (not recorded which). The receptors originated from a human donor who was either an allogeneic HSCT recipient or a stem cell or donor lymphocyte infusion donor (not recorded which). It is not recorded whose cells these are; they may come from a transplant donor.

The sample holds a few counts of this clonotype. This chain joins TRBV12-5 and TRBJ2-1; D not certain. Germline V gene lookup returns CDR1 LGHNT and CDR2 FRNRAP. The CDR3 is made up of 13 amino acids. Trimming shortened V by 0 bases and J by 8 bases, and 8 bases separated the two germline ends. CDR3: CASGLVRGHEQFF. The DNA for the CDR3 is TGTGCTAGTGGTTTGGTACGTGGGCATGAGCAGTTCTTC.

J is TRBJ2-1 and V is TRBV10-3; the match to TRBD2 covers 10 bases. The CDR3 covers 13 residues. The V gene end was trimmed by 11 bases and the J gene end by 9 bases; junction bases not matched to a gene: 10. CDR1 is ENHRY, CDR2 SYGVKD, per germline. This CDR3 reads CALSGTSEGEQFF. The CDR3 region has the DNA TGTGCCCTCTCCGGGACTAGCGAGGGTGAGCAGTTCTTC.

This clonotype was recorded a few times. V and J are TRBV25-1 and TRBJ1-5; unclear D gene. The germline V gene encodes CDR1 MGHDK and CDR2 SYGVNS. V was cut by 5 bases and J by 9 bases, with 11 bases left in between. The CDR3 is 12 amino acids. CDR3 sequence (DNA): TGTGCCAGCAGTCAAACGCTGGGGCCCCAGCATTTT. Residues: CASSQTLGPQHF.

V gene TRBV11-2 combines with J gene TRBJ2-3; D not certain. CDR3 size: 16 residues. Germline V gives CDR1 SGHAT, CDR2 FQNNGV. V was clipped by 4 bases and J by 3 bases, with 17 bases between them. DNA of the CDR3: TGTGCCAGCAGCTATCAGCCCGGGCTTGGAACAGATACGCAGTATTTT. It encodes CASSYQPGLGTDTQYF.

This clonotype was counted many times. J is TRBJ1-5 and V is TRBV27, with 9 bases fitting TRBD1. The CDR3 length is 15 residues. The V gene's germline CDR1 is MNHEY and CDR2 SMNVEV (reference sequence). The V segment lost 5 bases and the J segment 7 bases; nucleotides outside the gene matches: 9. The CDR3 sequence is CASSLNDRGDQPQHF. DNA of the CDR3: TGTGCCAGCAGTCTAAACGACAGGGGGGACCAGCCCCAGCATTTT.

The chain combines TRBV20-1 with TRBJ1-6; TRBD1 aligns across 8 bases. Trimming cost V 3 bases and J 14 bases; bases outside gene matches: 9. Germline assignment: CDR1 DFQATT and CDR2 SNEGSKA (reference sequence). CDR3 length equals 13 residues. Here the CDR3 DNA reads TGCAGTGCTAGGGCCCATTCAGGGGGCACCCTCCACTTT. Residues: CSARAHSGGTLHF.

This clonotype has a handful of counts. The chain links TRBV4-2 to TRBJ2-2; no reliable D call. There are 14 residues in the CDR3. Trimming took off 0 bases at V and 4 bases at J, with 6 bases between the two ends. Germline V gene data show CDR1 as LGHNA and CDR2 as YNFKEQ. The CDR3 loop reads CASSQDRTTGELFF. The DNA of the CDR3 is TGTGCCAGCAGCCAAGATAGGACCACCGGGGAGCTGTTTTTT.

The chain's CDR3 is CASSLRQGRGAGGYNEQFF. CDR3 bases: TGTGCCAGCAGCTTACGACAGGGGCGAGGAGCGGGCGGCTACAATGAGCAGTTCTTC. This sequence joins TRBV7-9 and TRBJ2-1, with TRBD1 matching 8 bases. J gave up 3 bases and V 2 bases, and 15 bases lay outside the gene matches. Germline V lookup: CDR1 SEHNR, CDR2 FQNEAQ (reference sequence). The length of the CDR3 is 19 residues.

This clonotype was counted many times. The chain employs TRBV5-6 and TRBJ1-5; D might be TRBD1 (6 bases). The CDR3 has 17 amino acids. The V end was cut by 4 bases, the J end by 3 bases, with 20 bases between. Germline values: CDR1 SGHDT, CDR2 YYEEEE. CDR3 sequence: CASSQDWVDRLNQPQHF. The CDR3 DNA sequence: TGTGCCAGCAGCCAGGATTGGGTTGACAGGCTCAATCAGCCCCAGCATTTT. The whole variable domain, filled in from reference TRBV5-6 and TRBJ1-5, reads DAGVTQSPTHLIKTRGQQVTLRCSPKSGHDTVSWYQQALGQGPQFIFQYYEEEERQRGNFPDRFSGHQFPNYSSELNVNALLLGDSALYLCASSQDWVDRLNQPQHFGDGTRLSIL.

This chain uses TRBV19 with TRBJ1-5; D not resolved. The CDR3 is made up of 15 amino acids. Trimming took off 5 bases at V and 3 bases at J, with 14 bases between the two ends. Germline CDR1 LNHDA, CDR2 SQIVND (reference sequence). CDR3 sequence reads: CASSPAFGFNQPQHF. In DNA, the CDR3 is TGTGCCAGTAGTCCGGCTTTCGGTTTCAATCAGCCCCAGCATTTT.

This clonotype was found a few times. CDR3 DNA sequence: TGCAGCGTGAAACCGGGGGACATAAATCAGCCCCAGCATTTT. Translation: CSVKPGDINQPQHF. The chain is built from TRBV29-1 and TRBJ1-5, with D perhaps matching TRBD1 (6 bases). V was shortened by 6 bases and J by 4 bases, with 16 bases between the two germline ends. CDR1 is SQVTM and CDR2 is ANQGSEA in the germline V gene. The CDR3 spans 14 residues. The full variable domain, rest sourced from reference TRBV29-1 and TRBJ1-5, is SAVISQKPSRDICQRGTSLTIQCQVDSQVTMMFWYRQQPGQSLTLIATANQGSEATYESGFVIDKFPISRPNLTFSTLTVSNMSPEDSSIYLCSVKPGDINQPQHFGDGTRLSIL.

The chain carries TRBV6-5 and TRBJ1-5, with 11 bases that match TRBD1. The CDR3 covers 14 residues. The V gene's germline CDR1 is MNHEY and CDR2 SVGAGI. The junction had 2 bases not matched to a gene; V was cut back by 4 bases and J by 6 bases. The CDR3, as DNA: TGTGCCAGCAGTTCGGGACAGGGGGGTCAGCCCCAGCATTTT. Its protein product is CASSSGQGGQPQHF.

This sequence joins TRBV11-1 and TRBJ2-1, with no clear D. The V gene lost 3 bases and the J gene lost 0 bases, with 12 bases spanning the gap. In germline, CDR1 is SGHAT, CDR2 FQDESV (reference sequence). The CDR3 loop spans 16 amino acids. The CDR3 DNA reads as TGTGCCAGCAGCTTGGCACCTAGGACCTCCTACAATGAGCAGTTCTTC. Its protein is CASSLAPRTSYNEQFF.

The table lists this clonotype with a few counts. The gene calls are TRBV9 and TRBJ2-1; TRBD2 might be the D (6 bases). The CDR3 length is 16 residues. Germline lookup yields CDR1 SGDLS and CDR2 YYNGEE. The germline V and J ends were trimmed by 0 bases and 2 bases, with 12 bases remaining between them. CDR3 region: CASSVGSGYPYNEQFF. CDR3 DNA: TGTGCCAGCAGCGTAGGCAGCGGGTACCCCTACAATGAGCAGTTCTTC.

This clonotype was found many times. The chain employs TRBV29-1 and TRBJ2-7; 7 bases align to TRBD1. V trimming: 3 bases; J trimming: 9 bases; junction bases outside the gene matches: 8. Germline CDR1 SQVTM, CDR2 ANQGSEA. CDR3 length: 12 residues. The CDR3 is CSVDRQGDGQYF. In DNA, the CDR3 is TGCAGCGTTGACAGACAGGGTGATGGGCAGTACTTC.

Only a few counts were recorded for this clonotype. The chain recombines TRBV7-6 with TRBJ2-7, with D maybe TRBD1 (5 bases). CDR1 and CDR2 (germline): SGHVS, FNYEAQ. This CDR3 spans 16 amino acids. Trimming removed 5 bases at V and 3 bases at J, with 20 bases between. This CDR3 reads CASSPWGPALNYEQYF. The CDR3, as DNA: TGTGCCAGCAGCCCATGGGGCCCGGCTTTAAACTACGAGCAGTACTTC.

This clonotype was counted only a few times. J is TRBJ2-3 and V is TRBV20-1; D gene ambiguous. Between the trimmed V and J ends, which lost 0 bases and 2 bases, there was a span of 15 bases. Per the germline V gene, CDR1 is DFQATT and CDR2 is SNEGSKA (reference sequence). The CDR3 runs to 16 residues. This CDR3 reads CSARDPVDYLTDTQYF. CDR3 DNA sequence: TGCAGTGCTAGAGATCCGGTGGATTACCTCACAGATACGCAGTATTTT.

J is TRBJ2-7 and V is TRBV5-6; D is perhaps TRBD1 or TRBD2 (5 bases each). Trimming cost V 3 bases and J 3 bases, with 16 bases left between them. CDR3 length: 15 amino acids. Germline CDR1 SGHDT, CDR2 YYEEEE. In DNA form, the CDR3 reads TGTGCCAGCAGCTCCCGAAGAGGGACGTTCTACGAGCAGTACTTC. Residues: CASSSRRGTFYEQYF.

The rearrangement links TRBV28 to TRBJ2-7, with a weak D call TRBD1 (6 bases). Germline CDR1 MDHEN, CDR2 SYDVKM. The V end was cut by 5 bases, the J end by 4 bases, with 18 bases between. This CDR3 contains 15 residues. CDR3 bases: TGTGCCAGCAGTACCCACTTCAGGGGTTTTTACGAGCAGTACTTC. Translated: CASSTHFRGFYEQYF.

This rearrangement joins TRBV14 to TRBJ2-4; D is undetermined. CDR1 and CDR2 (germline): SGHDN, FVKESK. Deletions cut 1 base from V and 3 bases from J, with 1 base between. The CDR3 totals 12 residues. In DNA form, the CDR3 reads TGTGCCAGCAGCCAAGGCAAAAACATTCAGTACTTC. Translating it yields CASSQGKNIQYF.